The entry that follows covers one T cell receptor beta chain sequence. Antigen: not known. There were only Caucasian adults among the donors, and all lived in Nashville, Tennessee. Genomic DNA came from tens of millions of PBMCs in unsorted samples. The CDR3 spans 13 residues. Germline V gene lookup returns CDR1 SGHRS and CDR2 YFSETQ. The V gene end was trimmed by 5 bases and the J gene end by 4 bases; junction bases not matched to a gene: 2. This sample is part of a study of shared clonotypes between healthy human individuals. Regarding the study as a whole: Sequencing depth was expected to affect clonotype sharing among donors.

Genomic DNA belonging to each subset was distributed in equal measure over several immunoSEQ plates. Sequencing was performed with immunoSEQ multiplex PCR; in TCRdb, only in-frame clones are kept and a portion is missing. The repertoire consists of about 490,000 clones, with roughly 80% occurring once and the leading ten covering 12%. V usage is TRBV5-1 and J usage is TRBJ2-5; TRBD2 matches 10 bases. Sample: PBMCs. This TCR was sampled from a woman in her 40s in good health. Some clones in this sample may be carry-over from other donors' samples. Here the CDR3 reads CASRASGGETQYF. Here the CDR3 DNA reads TGCGCCAGCAGAGCTAGCGGGGGAGAGACCCAGTACTTC.